The rows below give T cell receptor beta chains drawn from one sample of a study of blood T cell repertoires in COVID-19. Data came from immunoSEQ multiplex PCR; TCRdb stores just in-frame clones and leaves some out. The top ten hold 1.4% of the sample, which has tens of thousands of clones, about 86% seen once. Sequenced: peripheral blood. The receptors here all came from an older woman with acute or convalescent COVID-19. Both conserved end residues are part of each CDR3. Each record gives: D gene, J gene, V gene, clone size, CDR3 protein, CDR3 DNA. The D gene is left open where the match is weak. A clone size is listed for some rows: how often the clone was seen (once, few, many), or a class if it is expanded.

d_gene: TRBD1; j_gene: TRBJ1-2; v_gene: TRBV3-1/TRBV3-2; abundance: NA; CDR3aa: CASSQVRGQGGYTF; CDR3nt: TGTGCCAGCAGCCAAGTGAGGGGGCAAGGTGGCTACACCTTC
d_gene: NA; j_gene: TRBJ2-7; v_gene: TRBV28; abundance: once; CDR3aa: CASTQPGDGVIHEQYF; CDR3nt: TGTGCCAGCACACAACCGGGGGATGGGGTTATTCACGAGCAGTACTTC
d_gene: NA; j_gene: TRBJ1-5; v_gene: TRBV14; abundance: few; CDR3aa: CASSQDRGQPQHF; CDR3nt: TGTGCCAGCAGCCAAGATCGCGGTCAGCCCCAGCATTTT
d_gene: TRBD1; j_gene: TRBJ1-1; v_gene: TRBV29-1; abundance: NA; CDR3aa: CSADREVNTEAFF; CDR3nt: TGCAGCGCTGACAGGGAGGTGAACACTGAAGCTTTCTTT
d_gene: NA; j_gene: TRBJ2-1; v_gene: TRBV7-2; abundance: NA; CDR3aa: CASSFGNNEQFF; CDR3nt: TGTGCCAGCAGCTTTGGCAACAATGAGCAGTTCTTC
d_gene: TRBD2; j_gene: TRBJ2-3; v_gene: TRBV5-1; abundance: once; CDR3aa: CASSSLASGGARDTQYF; CDR3nt: TGCGCCAGCAGCTCTCTCGCTAGCGGGGGGGCTAGGGATACGCAGTATTTT
d_gene: NA; j_gene: TRBJ2-5; v_gene: TRBV7-9; abundance: NA; CDR3aa: CASSLSTAQETQYF; CDR3nt: TGTGCCAGCAGCTTATCTACAGCCCAAGAGACCCAGTACTTC
d_gene: NA; j_gene: TRBJ1-1; v_gene: TRBV29-1; abundance: NA; CDR3aa: CSGDRTNTEAFF; CDR3nt: TGCAGCGGAGACAGGACGAACACTGAAGCTTTCTTT
d_gene: TRBD1; j_gene: TRBJ1-6; v_gene: TRBV27; abundance: NA; CDR3aa: CASSRRPTGLYNSPLHF; CDR3nt: TGTGCCAGCAGCCGACGACCGACAGGGCTCTATAATTCACCCCTCCACTTT
d_gene: TRBD2; j_gene: TRBJ2-1; v_gene: TRBV19; abundance: NA; CDR3aa: CASSTSLAANNEQFF; CDR3nt: TGTGCCAGTAGTACCTCACTAGCGGCGAACAATGAGCAGTTCTTC
d_gene: NA; j_gene: TRBJ1-5; v_gene: TRBV21-1; abundance: few; CDR3aa: CASSIPPTGTGVFYGNQPQHF; CDR3nt: TGTGCCAGCAGCATCCCGCCCACCGGGACAGGGGTTTTCTACGGCAATCAGCCCCAGCATTTT
d_gene: NA; j_gene: TRBJ1-2; v_gene: TRBV27; abundance: NA; CDR3aa: CASSLSSQEIYGYTF; CDR3nt: TGTGCCAGCAGTTTATCTTCTCAGGAAATCTATGGCTACACCTTC
d_gene: NA; j_gene: TRBJ1-5; v_gene: TRBV5-5; abundance: NA; CDR3aa: CASSQQSNQPQHF; CDR3nt: TGTGCCAGCAGTCAACAGAGCAATCAGCCCCAGCATTTT
d_gene: TRBD1; j_gene: TRBJ2-4; v_gene: TRBV24-1; abundance: NA; CDR3aa: CATSDSGQGANIQYF; CDR3nt: TGTGCCACCAGTGACAGCGGACAGGGGGCGAACATTCAGTACTTC
d_gene: TRBD2; j_gene: TRBJ2-1; v_gene: TRBV5-1; abundance: NA; CDR3aa: CASSLAIGGTNNEQFF; CDR3nt: TGCGCCAGCAGCTTGGCTATCGGGGGGACCAACAATGAGCAGTTCTTC
d_gene: NA; j_gene: TRBJ1-1; v_gene: TRBV29-1; abundance: NA; CDR3aa: CSGVRGLGTEAFF; CDR3nt: TGCAGCGGTGTCAGGGGTTTGGGCACTGAAGCTTTCTTT
d_gene: NA; j_gene: TRBJ1-1; v_gene: TRBV7-7; abundance: NA; CDR3aa: CASSAGFNTEAFF; CDR3nt: TGTGCTAGCAGCGCGGGATTCAACACTGAAGCTTTCTTT
d_gene: TRBD1; j_gene: TRBJ2-5; v_gene: TRBV7-2; abundance: NA; CDR3aa: CASSPGQEETQYF; CDR3nt: TGTGCCAGCAGCCCGGGACAGGAAGAGACCCAGTACTTC
d_gene: TRBD1; j_gene: TRBJ2-7; v_gene: TRBV5-1; abundance: once; CDR3aa: CASRRTGGTYEQYF; CDR3nt: TGCGCCAGCAGGAGGACAGGGGGGACCTACGAGCAGTACTTC
d_gene: TRBD1; j_gene: TRBJ1-2; v_gene: TRBV6-2/TRBV6-3; abundance: NA; CDR3aa: CASSSLPGQGWSGYTF; CDR3nt: TGTGCCAGCAGTTCCTTGCCGGGACAGGGGTGGAGTGGCTACACCTTC
d_gene: NA; j_gene: TRBJ2-3; v_gene: TRBV9; abundance: once; CDR3aa: CASSVVQGYTDTQYF; CDR3nt: TGTGCCAGCAGCGTAGTTCAGGGGTACACAGATACGCAGTATTTT
d_gene: NA; j_gene: TRBJ1-1; v_gene: TRBV11-2; abundance: NA; CDR3aa: CASSLDRPENTEAFF; CDR3nt: TGTGCCAGCAGCTTAGATCGTCCAGAAAACACTGAAGCTTTCTTT
d_gene: NA; j_gene: TRBJ2-7; v_gene: TRBV7-9; abundance: NA; CDR3aa: CASSLVALSPYEQYF; CDR3nt: TGTGCCAGCAGCTTAGTGGCATTATCTCCCTACGAGCAGTACTTC
d_gene: NA; j_gene: TRBJ2-3; v_gene: TRBV9; abundance: once; CDR3aa: CASSRSGLRSTDTQYF; CDR3nt: TGTGCCAGCAGCCGATCGGGACTTCGTAGCACAGATACGCAGTATTTT
d_gene: TRBD1; j_gene: TRBJ2-2; v_gene: TRBV5-1; abundance: many; CDR3aa: CASSLANRGQSGELFF; CDR3nt: TGCGCCAGCAGCTTGGCCAACAGGGGGCAAAGCGGGGAGCTGTTTTTT
d_gene: NA; j_gene: TRBJ1-5; v_gene: TRBV7-2; abundance: few; CDR3aa: CASSPRAGHQPQHF; CDR3nt: TGTGCCAGCAGCCCGCGGGCGGGGCATCAGCCCCAGCATTTT
d_gene: TRBD1; j_gene: TRBJ1-5; v_gene: TRBV6-5; abundance: NA; CDR3aa: CASSYSGTGNQPQHF; CDR3nt: TGTGCCAGCAGTTATTCCGGGACAGGGAATCAGCCCCAGCATTTT